Each of the 8 T cell receptor beta chains below was sequenced from the same sample in a study of PD-1 blockade in classical Hodgkin lymphoma. Method: immunoSEQ multiplex PCR; TCRdb's copy keeps in-frame clones and lacks some. The top ten clones hold under 20% of a sample with about 110,000 clones, roughly 87% of them seen once. Time point described: cycle 4 day 1 (C4D1), after around six weeks of nivolumab. Every patient was affected by relapse after autologous stem cell transplantation, while exposure to brentuximab vedotin was not uniform. The sample here was peripheral blood mononuclear cells (PBMCs), taken before the fourth cycle of nivolumab. All receptors come from a human donor with classical Hodgkin lymphoma.

The gene calls are TRBV5-4 and TRBJ1-4, with a possible D match to TRBD1 (6 bases). The V gene lost 1 base and the J gene lost 1 base, with 11 bases spanning the gap. The CDR3 length is 16 residues. Per germline, CDR1 SGHNT and CDR2 YYREEE (reference sequence). CDR3 DNA sequence: TGTGCCAGCAGCTTGATGACAGGAAGAACTAATGAAAAACTGTTTTTT. This codes for CASSLMTGRTNEKLFF.

The chain couples TRBV6-1 to TRBJ2-5, with TRBD2 matching 8 bases. V shed 2 bases, J shed 5 bases, and the junction held 4 bases outside the gene matches. Germline V gene data show CDR1 as MNHNS and CDR2 as SASEGT. The CDR3 is 14 residues long. The CDR3 DNA follows: TGTGCCAGCAGTGAATTTGGCGGGAGGGAGACCCAGTACTTC. It is translated as CASSEFGGRETQYF.

The chain combines TRBV2 with TRBJ1-5; perhaps TRBD1 as D (6 bases). V shed 1 base and J shed 0 bases, with 19 bases lying between them. Per the germline V gene, CDR1 is SNHLY and CDR2 is FYNNEI. The CDR3 consists of 19 residues. CDR3 in amino acids: CASSEEGGLLGYSNQPQHF. The CDR3 region has the DNA TGTGCCAGCAGTGAAGAGGGGGGATTATTAGGGTATAGCAATCAGCCCCAGCATTTT.

The gene calls are TRBV18 and TRBJ1-2; D is unresolved. Germline-derived CDR1 and CDR2 are KGHSH and LQKENI. The CDR3 consists of 14 residues. V was cut by 5 bases and J by 3 bases, with 13 bases left in between. CDR3 amino acids: CASSSTGIDYGYTF. The DNA of the CDR3 is TGTGCCAGCTCATCGACCGGGATCGACTATGGCTACACCTTC.

This clone was seen ten or more times. Other nucleotide sequences from this sample produce the same CDR3. The V call is TRBV6-5, the J call TRBJ2-1; 13 nucleotides align to TRBD2. The J segment lost 4 bases and the V segment lost 4 bases, leaving 1 base of the junction unmatched. This CDR3 contains 15 residues. The germline V gene has CDR1 MNHEY and CDR2 SVGAGI. This CDR3 reads CASSLLAGGYNEQFF. CDR3 DNA: TGTGCCAGCAGTTTACTAGCGGGAGGGTACAATGAGCAGTTCTTC.

CDR3 residues: CASSLSQTGPNEQFF. The CDR3 region has the DNA TGTGCCAGCAGTTTATCCCAGACAGGGCCTAATGAGCAGTTCTTC. This rearrangement joins TRBV28 to TRBJ2-1; 7 bases line up with TRBD1. Germline loops: CDR1 MDHEN, CDR2 SYDVKM. The trim removed 1 base at V and 7 bases at J, leaving 7 bases unmatched. The CDR3 length is 15 residues.

The chain employs TRBV6-7 and TRBJ2-5, with TRBD1 as a possible D gene (6 bases). TRBV6-7 is an open reading frame whose function is uncertain. Trimming left V 2 bases short and J 1 base short, with 17 bases between. This CDR3 is 17 amino acids long. CDR3 sequence: CASSYLRGRGSQETQYF. The CDR3 DNA reads TGTGCCAGCAGTTACCTTCGAGGCAGGGGAAGCCAAGAGACCCAGTACTTC.

This chain connects TRBV2 to TRBJ2-5, with 8 bases that match TRBD1. Trimming removed 4 bases from V and 10 bases from J; junction bases left unmatched: 5. CDR1 SNHLY and CDR2 FYNNEI come from the germline V gene. The CDR3 is made up of 12 amino acids. CDR3 protein: CASSGQGMDQYF. The CDR3 nucleotides are TGTGCCAGCAGTGGACAGGGGATGGACCAGTACTTC.